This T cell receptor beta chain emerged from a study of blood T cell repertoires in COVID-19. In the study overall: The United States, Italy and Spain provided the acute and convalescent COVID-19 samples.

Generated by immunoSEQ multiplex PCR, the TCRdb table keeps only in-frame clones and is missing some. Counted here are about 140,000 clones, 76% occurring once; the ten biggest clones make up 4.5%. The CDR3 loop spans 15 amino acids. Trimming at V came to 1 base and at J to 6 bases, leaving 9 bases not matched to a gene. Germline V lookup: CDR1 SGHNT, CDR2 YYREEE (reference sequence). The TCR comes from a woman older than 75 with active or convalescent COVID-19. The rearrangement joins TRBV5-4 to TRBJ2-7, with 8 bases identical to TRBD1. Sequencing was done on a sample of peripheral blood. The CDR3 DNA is TGTGCCAGCAGCTTGTTTGCCGGACAGGGTCTCGAGCAGTACTTC. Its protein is CASSLFAGQGLEQYF. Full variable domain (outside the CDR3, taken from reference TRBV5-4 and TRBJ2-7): ETGVTQSPTHLIKTRGQQVTLRCSSQSGHNTVSWYQQALGQGPQFIFQYYREEENGRGNFPPRFSGLQFPNYSSELNVNALELDDSALYLCASSLFAGQGLEQYFGPGTRLTVT.